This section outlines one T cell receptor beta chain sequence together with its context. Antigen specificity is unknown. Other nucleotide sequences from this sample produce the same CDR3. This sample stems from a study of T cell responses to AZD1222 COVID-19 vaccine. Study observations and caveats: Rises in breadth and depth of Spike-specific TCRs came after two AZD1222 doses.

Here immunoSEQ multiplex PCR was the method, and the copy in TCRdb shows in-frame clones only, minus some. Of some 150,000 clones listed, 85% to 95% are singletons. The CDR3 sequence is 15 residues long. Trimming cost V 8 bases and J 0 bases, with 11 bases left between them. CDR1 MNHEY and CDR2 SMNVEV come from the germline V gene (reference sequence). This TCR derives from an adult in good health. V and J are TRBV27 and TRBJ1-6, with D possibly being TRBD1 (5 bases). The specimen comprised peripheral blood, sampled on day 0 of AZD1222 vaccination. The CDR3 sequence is CASGTGSSYNSPLHF. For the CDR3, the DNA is TGTGCCAGCGGAACAGGTAGCTCCTATAATTCACCCCTCCACTTT.